The clone carrying this TCR beta chain showed up just a few times. Its specificity is unknown. The junction does not match germline at one end; this may be a read error. From approximately 20-30 mg of unsorted bulk tissue, DNA and RNA were co-extracted together. Samples came from superior, inferior, lateral poles and tumor centre. These data are taken from a study of tumor-infiltrating lymphocytes in primary liver carcinoma. Whole-study context: The patient population consisted of men and women between 30 and 69 years of age.

Study-level results: Tumor region pairs outstripped tumor-adjacent and tumor-blood pairs in overlap.

Germline V gives CDR1 GTSNPN, CDR2 SVGIG (reference sequence). The CDR3 covers 14 residues. The input was 450 to 550 ng total RNA; TCR beta cDNA was made from it with a constant-region primer. Construction of TCR beta libraries relied on three successive nested multiplex PCR rounds employing slightly modified ARM-PCR. The first two PCR rounds, approximately 10 cycles each, used TRBV1-TRBV30 forward primers and a C-beta reverse primer. TCRdb re-called the multiplex PCR reads through MiXCR, storing one row per CDR3 protein. The table includes about 64,000 distinct CDR3 sequences, about three quarters detected once.

The sequence came from a man in his forties or fifties with primary liver carcinoma and hepatitis B virus infection. Sequenced: liver tumor tissue from sampling region 4. Sample subset: tumor region T4, right-lateral pole. V gene TRBV30 combines with J gene TRBJ2-2; possibly TRBD1 or TRBD2 for D (5 bases each). As DNA, the CDR3 is TGCGCCTGGGGAATAAAAAGGGACCCGTGGGAGCCGTTTTTT. This gives the protein CAWGIKRDPWEPFF.